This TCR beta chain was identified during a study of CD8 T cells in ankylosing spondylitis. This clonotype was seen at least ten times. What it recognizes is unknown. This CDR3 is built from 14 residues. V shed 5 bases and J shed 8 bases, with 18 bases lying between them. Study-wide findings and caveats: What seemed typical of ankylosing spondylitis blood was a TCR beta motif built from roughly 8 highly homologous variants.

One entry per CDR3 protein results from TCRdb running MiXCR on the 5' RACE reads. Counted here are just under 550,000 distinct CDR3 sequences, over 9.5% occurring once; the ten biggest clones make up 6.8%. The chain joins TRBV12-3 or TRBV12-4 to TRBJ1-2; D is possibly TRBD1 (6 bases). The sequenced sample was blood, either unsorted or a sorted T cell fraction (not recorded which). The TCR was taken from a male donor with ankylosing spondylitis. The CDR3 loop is CASSPEVQGYGYTF. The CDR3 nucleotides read TGTGCCAGCAGTCCAGAGGTCCAGGGGTACGGCTACACCTTC.